The 29 T cell receptor beta chains in this list originate from one sample, sequenced in a study of blood T cells in healthy people across ages. Together with a sample-barcoded 5' primer, a J-beta primer mix was included in a second PCR lasting roughly 7 to 11 cycles. TCRdb fed the 5' RACE reads into MiXCR, producing one record per CDR3 protein. Of roughly 680,000 distinct CDR3 sequences in the sample, about 50% are singletons; the top ten hold approximately 13%. The sequencing input was blood. The receptors originated from an elderly woman in good health.

In regard to this clonotype: A much bigger clone sits one base away, suggesting this may be a read error. The J gene is TRBJ2-1, the V gene TRBV5-1; TRBD2 matches 8 bases. The germline CDR1 and CDR2 sequences are SGHRS and YFSETQ. The CDR3 is 15 amino acids. The DNA of the CDR3 is TGCGCCAACAGCTTCGACGGGAGGGCGGGTAATGAGCAGTTCTTC. This codes for CANSFDGRAGNEQFF.

The chain carries TRBV29-1 and TRBJ2-1, with D possibly TRBD2 on 6 matching bases. Trimming stripped 4 bases from V and 13 bases from J, with 26 bases between. Germline V CDR1 and CDR2: SQVTM, ANQGSEA. The CDR3 runs 15 residues. CDR3 nucleotides: TGCAGCGTTGTTCGGGACTCTATACAGGTCGAGACCCAGTTCTTC. Its translation is CSVVRDSIQVETQFF.

The V gene is TRBV14, the J gene TRBJ1-2; D not certain. V gave up 0 bases and J gave up 9 bases, with 8 bases separating them. The CDR3 loop spans 12 amino acids. Germline CDR1 and CDR2: SGHDN and FVKESK. The CDR3 nucleotides read TGTGCCAGCAGCCAAGATGCCGCTCGCTACACCTTC. Translating it yields CASSQDAARYTF.

A note on this clonotype: A read error may be the cause here, since a much bigger clone is one base away. The CDR3 protein is CACSFYGQVKDTQYF. The CDR3 bases are TGTGCCTGCAGTTTTTACGGGCAGGTCAAAGATACGCAGTATTTT. The V call is TRBV28, the J call TRBJ2-3, with D unresolved. The V gene's germline CDR1 is MDHEN and CDR2 SYDVKM. The CDR3 spans 15 residues.

The chain combines TRBV9 with TRBJ1-3, with D tentatively TRBD1 (5 bases). Trimming left V 3 bases short and J 2 bases short, with 9 bases between. Germline CDR1 reads SGDLS; CDR2 reads YYNGEE. The CDR3 sequence is 14 residues long. The CDR3 protein is CASSALGAGNTIYF. CDR3 DNA sequence: TGTGCCAGCAGCGCCCTGGGGGCTGGAAACACCATATATTTT.

This clonotype turned up a few times. The genes are TRBV4-1 and TRBJ2-7; weak D call: TRBD1 (6 bases). From germline, CDR1 is MGHRA and CDR2 YSYEKL. The CDR3 is 13 amino acids. Trimming removed 5 bases from V and 3 bases from J, with 11 bases in between. CDR3 nucleotide sequence: TGCGCCAGCAGCAACCCGGACAGCTACGAGCAGTACTTC. Its protein product is CASSNPDSYEQYF.

The V gene is TRBV20-1, the J gene TRBJ1-5; perhaps TRBD1 as D (6 bases). Per germline, CDR1 DFQATT and CDR2 SNEGSKA (reference sequence). V lost 6 bases, J lost 3 bases, and 15 bases lay in between. This CDR3 has 14 residues. CDR3 region: CSARWGQLNQPQHF. CDR3 nucleotide sequence: TGCAGTGCGCGATGGGGGCAGCTCAATCAGCCCCAGCATTTT.

This clonotype showed up many times. V and J are TRBV28 and TRBJ2-3, with TRBD2 identical over 8 bases. Germline lookup yields CDR1 MDHEN and CDR2 SYDVKM. V shed 9 bases and J 1 base; nucleotides not matched to a gene: 6. CDR3 size: 14 residues. For the CDR3, the DNA is TGTGCCAGGCCGTGGCGGGGGGGCACAGATACGCAGTATTTT. Translated, it gives CARPWRGGTDTQYF.

The chain is built from TRBV27 and TRBJ2-2; TRBD1 matches 7 bases. Losses at the gene ends were 2 bases for V and 4 bases for J; bases not matched to a gene: 7. The CDR3 covers 16 residues. CDR1 is MNHEY, CDR2 SMNVEV, per germline (reference sequence). CDR3 amino acids: CASSLMATGITGELFF. CDR3 coding DNA: TGTGCCAGCAGTTTAATGGCGACAGGGATCACCGGGGAGCTGTTTTTT.

As for this clonotype: One end of the junction does not line up with germline, which may come from a read error. This rearrangement joins TRBV25-1 to TRBJ1-4; no clear D. This CDR3 is built from 17 residues. Germline assignment: CDR1 MGHDK and CDR2 SYGVNS. CDR3 in DNA: TGTGCCAGCAGTGCCAAGTCTGACGGAAGCTACAATGAAAGACTGTTTTTT. Its protein product is CASSAKSDGSYNERLFF.

Comment on this clonotype: This could be a read error, since a much larger clone is one nucleotide away. The J gene is TRBJ2-3, the V gene TRBV27, with 7 bases lining up with TRBD1. V gave up 6 bases and J gave up 2 bases; unmatched junction bases: 8. The germline CDR1 and CDR2 sequences are MNHEY and SMNVEV (reference sequence). This CDR3 spans 15 amino acids. The CDR3 DNA reads TGTGCCAGCAGCCTAAACAGGGGTAACACAGATACGCAGTATTTT. Translation: CASSLNRGNTDTQYF.

This clonotype has at least ten counts. CDR3 nucleotides: TGTGCCAGCAGCCGTCCGGGGGGGCGGGCAGATACGCAGTATTTT. Translating gives CASSRPGGRADTQYF. This chain connects TRBV12-3 or TRBV12-4 to TRBJ2-3; 8 bases map to TRBD2. The V gene end was trimmed by 6 bases and the J gene end by 4 bases; junction bases not matched to a gene: 9. This CDR3 is 15 amino acids long.

This sequence joins TRBV5-1 and TRBJ2-3; perhaps D is TRBD1 or TRBD2 (6 bases each). CDR3 size: 17 residues. Deletions cut 3 bases from V and 4 bases from J, with 21 bases between. Germline V gene sequence: CDR1 SGHRS, CDR2 YFSETQ. CDR3 protein: CASSSLSRGRGADTQYF. CDR3 nucleotide sequence: TGCGCCAGCAGCTCACTCAGTCGGGGGCGAGGAGCAGATACGCAGTATTTT.

CDR3 in amino acids: CSVEGQGLTYEQYF. In DNA, the CDR3 is TGCAGCGTTGAAGGACAGGGGTTAACCTACGAGCAGTACTTC. This rearrangement joins TRBV29-1 to TRBJ2-7; 8 bases agree with TRBD1. The CDR3 has 14 amino acids. V was clipped by 1 base and J by 2 bases; unmatched bases: 4. Germline V gene lookup returns CDR1 SQVTM and CDR2 ANQGSEA.

Of note for this clonotype: It may be a read error: a sequence one base away is much more abundant. This rearrangement joins TRBV18 to TRBJ2-1; 9 bases line up with TRBD2. Looked up from germline, CDR1 is KGHSH and CDR2 is LQKENI. This CDR3 spans 16 amino acids. V shed 5 bases and J 6 bases; nucleotides not matched to a gene: 11. For the CDR3, the DNA is TGTGCCAGCTCAACACAGGGTAGCGGGGGACTCAATGAGCAGTTCTTC. It yields the protein CASSTQGSGGLNEQFF.

The V gene is TRBV20-1, the J gene TRBJ2-4; no clear D gene. CDR3 size: 12 residues. Germline V lookup: CDR1 DFQATT, CDR2 SNEGSKA (reference sequence). V dropped 6 bases and J dropped 13 bases, with 19 bases sitting between them. CDR3 region: CSAPMGYNGQYF. The DNA of the CDR3 is TGCAGTGCCCCGATGGGCTATAACGGGCAGTACTTC.

This clonotype showed up just a few times. V is TRBV12-3 or TRBV12-4 and J is TRBJ2-4; D is ambiguous. The J call may not be correct, given that the DNA end is closer to TRBJ2-7. The CDR3 runs to 14 residues. Here the CDR3 DNA reads TGTGCCAGCAGTTCATCCCCTACCTCCGGCGAGCAGTACTTC. Translation: CASSSSPTSGEQYF.

This clonotype was seen at least ten times. The V call is TRBV25-1, the J call TRBJ2-7; 9 nucleotides align to TRBD1. With V trimmed by 3 bases and J by 0 bases, 6 bases remained unmatched. The CDR3 spans 16 residues. Germline-derived CDR1 and CDR2 are MGHDK and SYGVNS. As DNA, the CDR3 is TGTGCCAGCAGTGATGACGGGACAGGGAACTCCTACGAGCAGTACTTC. Protein sequence: CASSDDGTGNSYEQYF.

This chain links TRBV11-2 with TRBJ1-2, with D perhaps TRBD1 (6 bases). There are 12 residues in the CDR3. CDR1 is SGHAT, CDR2 FQNNGV, per germline. Trimming pared 5 bases from V and 8 bases from J, leaving 12 bases between. CDR3 sequence reads: CASSRGGRGYTF. The CDR3 region has the DNA TGTGCCAGCAGCAGGGGGGGTCGGGGCTACACCTTC.

Regarding this clonotype: A much larger clone is a single base away; this may be a read error. This sequence joins TRBV7-9 and TRBJ2-1; weak D call: TRBD1 (5 bases). This CDR3 has 15 residues. The germline gives CDR1 SEHNR, CDR2 FQNEAQ (reference sequence). The CDR3 sequence is CASSLRAGSYNELFF. The CDR3 coding sequence is TGTGCCAGCAGCTTACGCGCAGGGTCCTACAATGAGCTGTTCTTC.

Many counts were recorded for this clonotype. The chain carries TRBV4-2 and TRBJ2-3, with 11 bases lining up with TRBD2. Germline V gene data show CDR1 as LGHNA and CDR2 as YNFKEQ. The CDR3 consists of 16 residues. V was pared by 1 base and J by 3 bases, with 3 bases of the junction left unmatched. CDR3 loop: CASSQVAGGPTDTQYF. For the CDR3, the DNA is TGTGCCAGCAGCCAAGTAGCGGGAGGGCCGACAGATACGCAGTATTTT.

The V call is TRBV28, the J call TRBJ1-1; no reliable D call. CDR3 length: 11 amino acids. Germline assignment: CDR1 MDHEN and CDR2 SYDVKM. The ends were cut back, 7 bases at V and 7 bases at J, with 10 bases in the middle. Here the CDR3 reads CASTREREAFF. The CDR3 DNA follows: TGTGCCAGCACCCGGGAGCGTGAAGCTTTCTTT.

The rearrangement links TRBV9 to TRBJ2-2, with 7 bases aligning to TRBD2. The V gene end was trimmed by 4 bases and the J gene end by 1 base; junction bases not matched to a gene: 4. CDR1 and CDR2 (germline): SGDLS, YYNGEE. The CDR3 consists of 15 residues. Here the CDR3 reads CASSTGLENTGELFF. The CDR3 DNA is TGTGCCAGCAGCACCGGACTAGAGAACACCGGGGAGCTGTTTTTT.

This clonotype was detected ten times or more. This chain joins TRBV29-1 and TRBJ2-7, with D maybe TRBD2 (6 bases). Trimming pared 4 bases from V and 7 bases from J, leaving 11 bases between. Germline V gene data show CDR1 as SQVTM and CDR2 as ANQGSEA. The CDR3 has 11 amino acids. This CDR3 is CSVGTRGEQYF. The CDR3 DNA follows: TGCAGCGTTGGGACACGGGGGGAGCAGTACTTC.

The genes are TRBV28 and TRBJ2-7, with D perhaps TRBD2 (6 bases). The length of the CDR3 is 14 residues. Germline V lookup: CDR1 MDHEN, CDR2 SYDVKM. With 5 bases removed from V and 0 bases from J, the gap between germline ends came to 11 bases. CDR3 residues: CASSPLTSSYEQYF. CDR3 sequence (DNA): TGTGCCAGCAGTCCCCTGACTAGCTCCTACGAGCAGTACTTC. Using reference TRBV28 and TRBJ2-7 for the parts outside the CDR3, the full variable domain is DVKVTQSSRYLVKRTGEKVFLECVQDMDHENMFWYRQDPGLGLRLIYFSYDVKMKEKGDIPEGYSVSREKKERFSLILESASTNQTSMYLCASSPLTSSYEQYFGPGTRLTVT.

V and J are TRBV29-1 and TRBJ2-5; possibly TRBD2 for D (5 bases). The DNA end favors TRBJ2-4, so the J call may be wrong. Germline CDR1 reads SQVTM; CDR2 reads ANQGSEA. The CDR3 has 13 amino acids. The CDR3 protein is CSAKPGFSDIQYF. The CDR3 nucleotides read TGCAGCGCCAAACCTGGGTTTAGCGACATTCAGTACTTC.

This clonotype turned up a few times. It may be a read error: a sequence one base away is much more abundant. The CDR3 DNA is TGTGCCAGCAGCCAACGATTTGAGCAGTACTTC. This encodes CASSQRFEQYF. The chain carries TRBV3-1 and TRBJ2-5; unclear D gene. Per the germline V gene, CDR1 is LGHDT and CDR2 is YNNKEL (reference sequence). The V end was cut by 2 bases, the J end by 11 bases, with 9 bases between. This CDR3 has 11 amino acids.

This clonotype was seen ten or more times. V gene TRBV12-3 or TRBV12-4 combines with J gene TRBJ2-1; 7 bases are a match to TRBD2. The CDR3 length is 14 residues. V shed 7 bases, J shed 3 bases, and the junction held 6 bases outside the gene matches. CDR3 in DNA: TGTGCCAGCACGCTAGCGGCCTTCTACAATGAGCAGTTCTTC. This codes for CASTLAAFYNEQFF.

This clonotype was counted at least ten times. The rearrangement joins TRBV4-1 to TRBJ2-5, with 8 bases that match TRBD2. V dropped 4 bases and J dropped 0; count of bases not matched to a gene: 4. CDR3 length: 15 residues. From germline, CDR1 is MGHRA and CDR2 YSYEKL. The CDR3 bases are TGCGCCAGCAGCCCGTCACTAGCGGACCAAGAGACCCAGTACTTC. Amino acid sequence: CASSPSLADQETQYF.